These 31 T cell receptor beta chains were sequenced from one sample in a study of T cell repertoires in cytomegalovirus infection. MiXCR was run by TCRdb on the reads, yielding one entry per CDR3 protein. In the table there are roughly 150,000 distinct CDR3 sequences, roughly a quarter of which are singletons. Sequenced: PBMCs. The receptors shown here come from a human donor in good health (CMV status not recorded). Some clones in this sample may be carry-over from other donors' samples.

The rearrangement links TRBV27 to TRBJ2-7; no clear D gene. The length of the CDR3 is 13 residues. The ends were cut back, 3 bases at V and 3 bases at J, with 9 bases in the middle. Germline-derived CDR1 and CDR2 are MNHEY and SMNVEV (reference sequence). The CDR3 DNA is TGTGCCAGCAGTTTCTCCGACAACTACGAGCAGTACTTC. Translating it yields CASSFSDNYEQYF.

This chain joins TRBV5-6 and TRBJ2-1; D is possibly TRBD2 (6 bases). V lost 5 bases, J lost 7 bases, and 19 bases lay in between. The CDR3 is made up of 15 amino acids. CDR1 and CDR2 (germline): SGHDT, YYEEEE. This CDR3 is CASSREGRPHNEQFF. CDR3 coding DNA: TGTGCCAGCAGTCGAGAGGGGAGGCCCCATAATGAGCAGTTCTTC.

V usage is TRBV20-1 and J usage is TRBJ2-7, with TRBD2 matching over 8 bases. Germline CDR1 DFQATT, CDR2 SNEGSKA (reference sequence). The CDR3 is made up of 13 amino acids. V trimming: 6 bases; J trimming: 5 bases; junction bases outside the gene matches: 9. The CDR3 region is CSAPVRGGHEQYF. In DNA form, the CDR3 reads TGCAGTGCCCCGGTCCGGGGGGGACACGAGCAGTACTTC.

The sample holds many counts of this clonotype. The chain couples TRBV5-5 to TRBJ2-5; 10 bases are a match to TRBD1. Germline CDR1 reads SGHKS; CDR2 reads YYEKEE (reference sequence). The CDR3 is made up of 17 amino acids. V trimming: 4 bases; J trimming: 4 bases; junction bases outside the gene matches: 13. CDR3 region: CASSPLTGGATGETQYF. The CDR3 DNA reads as TGTGCCAGCAGCCCCCTGACAGGGGGCGCGACTGGAGAGACCCAGTACTTC.

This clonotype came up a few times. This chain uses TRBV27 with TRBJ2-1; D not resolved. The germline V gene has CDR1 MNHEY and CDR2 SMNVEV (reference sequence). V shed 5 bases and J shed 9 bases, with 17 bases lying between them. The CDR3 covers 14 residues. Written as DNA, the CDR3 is TGTGCCAGCAGTCCCATTGACCCCTTAGTTGAGCAGTTCTTC. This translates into CASSPIDPLVEQFF.

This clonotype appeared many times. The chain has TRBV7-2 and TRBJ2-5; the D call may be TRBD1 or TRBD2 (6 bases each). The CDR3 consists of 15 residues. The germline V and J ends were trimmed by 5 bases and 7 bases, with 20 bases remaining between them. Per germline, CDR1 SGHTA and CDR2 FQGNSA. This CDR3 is CASSQAVRGAGTQYF. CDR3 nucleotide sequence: TGTGCCAGCAGCCAAGCGGTTAGGGGGGCGGGGACCCAGTACTTC.

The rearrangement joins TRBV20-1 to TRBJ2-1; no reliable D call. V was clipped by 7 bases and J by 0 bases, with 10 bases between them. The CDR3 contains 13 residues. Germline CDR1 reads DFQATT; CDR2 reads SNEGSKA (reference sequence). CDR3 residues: CSVRPSSYNEQFF. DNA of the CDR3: TGCAGTGTTCGACCAAGCTCCTACAATGAGCAGTTCTTC.

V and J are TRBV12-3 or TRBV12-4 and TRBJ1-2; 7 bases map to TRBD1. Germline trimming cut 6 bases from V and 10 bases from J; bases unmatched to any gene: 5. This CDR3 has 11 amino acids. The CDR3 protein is CASSWGQFYTF. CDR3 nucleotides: TGTGCCAGCAGCTGGGGACAGTTCTACACCTTC.

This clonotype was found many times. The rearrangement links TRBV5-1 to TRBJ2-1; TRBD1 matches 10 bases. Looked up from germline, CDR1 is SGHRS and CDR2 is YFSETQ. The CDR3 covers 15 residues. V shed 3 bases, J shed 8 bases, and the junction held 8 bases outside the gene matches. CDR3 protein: CASSSLDRGLHEQFF. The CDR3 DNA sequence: TGCGCCAGCAGCTCGCTGGACAGGGGGTTGCATGAGCAGTTCTTC.

As DNA, the CDR3 is TGCGCCAGCAGCCAAGTAGAGGTAACGACTACAAACTACGAGCAGTACTTC. Translated, it gives CASSQVEVTTTNYEQYF. V usage is TRBV4-1 and J usage is TRBJ2-7; a possible D gene is TRBD2 (5 bases). Trimming took off 1 base at V and 3 bases at J, with 19 bases between the two ends. Germline assignment: CDR1 MGHRA and CDR2 YSYEKL. The CDR3 contains 17 residues.

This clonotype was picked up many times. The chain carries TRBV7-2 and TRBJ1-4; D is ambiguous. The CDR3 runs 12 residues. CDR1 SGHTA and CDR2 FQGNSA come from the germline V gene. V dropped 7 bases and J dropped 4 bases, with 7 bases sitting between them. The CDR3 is CASTSVNEKLFF. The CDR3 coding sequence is TGTGCCAGCACCTCTGTTAATGAAAAACTGTTTTTT.

The CDR3 spells CASSPTATGEAFF. The CDR3 DNA reads as TGTGCCAGCAGCCCCACGGCGACAGGTGAAGCTTTCTTT. The V call is TRBV3-1, the J call TRBJ1-1; tentatively, D is TRBD1 (6 bases). Germline V lookup: CDR1 LGHDT, CDR2 YNNKEL (reference sequence). V gave up 4 bases and J gave up 7 bases, with 13 bases separating them. The CDR3 covers 13 residues. The full variable domain, with the rest looked up from reference TRBV3-1 and TRBJ1-1, is DTAVSQTPKYLVTQMGNDKSIKCEQNLGHDTMYWYKQDSKKFLKIMFSYNNKELIINETVPNRFSPKSPDKAHLNLHINSLELGDSAVYFCASSPTATGEAFFGQGTRLTVV.

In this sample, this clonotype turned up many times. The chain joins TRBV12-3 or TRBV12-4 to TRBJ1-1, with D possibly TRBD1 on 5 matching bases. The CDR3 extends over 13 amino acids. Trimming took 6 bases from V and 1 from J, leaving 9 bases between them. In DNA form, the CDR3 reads TGTGCCAGCAGCAAGCAGGGGAACACTGAAGCTTTCTTT. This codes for CASSKQGNTEAFF.

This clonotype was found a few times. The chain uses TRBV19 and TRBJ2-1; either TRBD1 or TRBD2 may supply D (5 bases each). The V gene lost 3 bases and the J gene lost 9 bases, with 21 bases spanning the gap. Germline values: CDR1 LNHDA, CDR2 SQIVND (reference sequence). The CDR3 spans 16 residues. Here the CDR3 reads CASSISGAWVESEQFF. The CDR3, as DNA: TGTGCCAGTAGTATTTCCGGGGCTTGGGTGGAAAGTGAGCAGTTCTTC.

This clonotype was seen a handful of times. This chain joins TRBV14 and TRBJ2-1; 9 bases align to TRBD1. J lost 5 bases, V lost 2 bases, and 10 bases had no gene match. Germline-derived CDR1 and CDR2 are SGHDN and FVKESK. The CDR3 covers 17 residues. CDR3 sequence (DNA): TGTGCCAGCAGCCAACCTTGGGACAGGGATTTCAACAATGAGCAGTTCTTC. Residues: CASSQPWDRDFNNEQFF.

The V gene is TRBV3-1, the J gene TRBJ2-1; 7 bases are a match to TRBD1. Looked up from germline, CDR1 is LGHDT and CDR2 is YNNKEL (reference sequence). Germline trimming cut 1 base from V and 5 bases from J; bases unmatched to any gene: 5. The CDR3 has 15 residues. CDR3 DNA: TGTGCCAGCAGCCAAGCACCGGGACAGAACAATGAGCAGTTCTTC. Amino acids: CASSQAPGQNNEQFF.

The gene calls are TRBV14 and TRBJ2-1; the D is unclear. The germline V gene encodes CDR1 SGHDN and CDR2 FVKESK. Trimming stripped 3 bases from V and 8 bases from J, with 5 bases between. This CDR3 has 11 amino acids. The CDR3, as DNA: TGTGCCAGCAGCCAGATCCATGAGCAGTTCTTC. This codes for CASSQIHEQFF.

The CDR3 coding sequence is TGTGCCAGCATCATAAGAAGGACTAGCGGGAGTTTTTACTCCTACGAGCAGTACTTC. Protein: CASIIRRTSGSFYSYEQYF. The chain has TRBV7-9 and TRBJ2-7; 13 nucleotides line up with TRBD2. Germline V gene data show CDR1 as SEHNR and CDR2 as FQNEAQ (reference sequence). Trimming cost V 7 bases and J 0 bases; bases outside gene matches: 15. This CDR3 is 19 amino acids long.

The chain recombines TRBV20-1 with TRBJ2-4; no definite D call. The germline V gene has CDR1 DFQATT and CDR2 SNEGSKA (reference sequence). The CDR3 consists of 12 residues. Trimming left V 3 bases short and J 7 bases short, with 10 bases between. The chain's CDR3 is CSASGQGNIQYF. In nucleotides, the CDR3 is TGCAGTGCTAGTGGGCAAGGGAACATTCAGTACTTC.

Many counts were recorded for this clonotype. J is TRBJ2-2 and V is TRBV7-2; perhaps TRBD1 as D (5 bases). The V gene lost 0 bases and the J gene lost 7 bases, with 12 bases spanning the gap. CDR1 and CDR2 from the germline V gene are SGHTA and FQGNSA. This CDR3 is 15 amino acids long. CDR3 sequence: CASSLAAGKDGELFF. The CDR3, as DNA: TGTGCCAGCAGCTTAGCGGCAGGGAAGGACGGGGAGCTGTTTTTT.

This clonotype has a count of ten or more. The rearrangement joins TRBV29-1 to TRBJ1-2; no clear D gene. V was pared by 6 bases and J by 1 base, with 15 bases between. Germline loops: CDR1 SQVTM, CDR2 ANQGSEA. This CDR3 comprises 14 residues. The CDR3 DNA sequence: TGCAGCGTAGACCCCGGCGAGGGTAACTATGGCTACACCTTC. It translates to CSVDPGEGNYGYTF.

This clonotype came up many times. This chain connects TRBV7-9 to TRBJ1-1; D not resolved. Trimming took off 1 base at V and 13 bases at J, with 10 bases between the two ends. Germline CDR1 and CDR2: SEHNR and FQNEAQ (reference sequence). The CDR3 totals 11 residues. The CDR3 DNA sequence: TGTGCCAGCAGCTTAGGCTATGGCGATTTCTTT. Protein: CASSLGYGDFF.

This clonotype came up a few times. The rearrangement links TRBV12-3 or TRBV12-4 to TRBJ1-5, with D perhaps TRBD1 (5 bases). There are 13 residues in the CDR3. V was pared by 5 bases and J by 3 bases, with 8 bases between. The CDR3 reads CASSPGSNQPQHF. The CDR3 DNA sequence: TGTGCCAGCAGTCCAGGGTCCAATCAGCCCCAGCATTTT.

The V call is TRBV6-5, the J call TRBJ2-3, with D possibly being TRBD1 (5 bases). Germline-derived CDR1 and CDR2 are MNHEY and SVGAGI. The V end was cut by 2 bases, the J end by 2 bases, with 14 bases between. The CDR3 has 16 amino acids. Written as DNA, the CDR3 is TGTGCCAGCAGTTACACAGGCAGCTCCTTCACAGATACGCAGTATTTT. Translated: CASSYTGSSFTDTQYF.

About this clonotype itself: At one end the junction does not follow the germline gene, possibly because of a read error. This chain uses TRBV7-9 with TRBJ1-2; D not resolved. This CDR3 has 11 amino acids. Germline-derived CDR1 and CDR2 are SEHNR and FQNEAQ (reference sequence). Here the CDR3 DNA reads TGTGACAGCAGCTTAAGATACCTCTACACCTTC. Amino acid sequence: CDSSLRYLYTF.

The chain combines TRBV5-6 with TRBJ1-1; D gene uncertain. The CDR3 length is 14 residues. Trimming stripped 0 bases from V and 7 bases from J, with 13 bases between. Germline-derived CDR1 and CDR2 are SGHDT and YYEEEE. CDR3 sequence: CASSLVQRENEAFF. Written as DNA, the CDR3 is TGTGCCAGCAGCTTGGTACAGCGCGAGAATGAAGCTTTCTTT.

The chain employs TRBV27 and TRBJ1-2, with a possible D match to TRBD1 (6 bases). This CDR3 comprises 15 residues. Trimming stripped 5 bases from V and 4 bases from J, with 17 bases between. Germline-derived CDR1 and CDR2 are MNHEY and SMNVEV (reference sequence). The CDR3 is CASSPGGGSSYGYTF. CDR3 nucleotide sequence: TGTGCCAGCAGTCCGGGAGGGGGGAGCAGCTATGGCTACACCTTC.

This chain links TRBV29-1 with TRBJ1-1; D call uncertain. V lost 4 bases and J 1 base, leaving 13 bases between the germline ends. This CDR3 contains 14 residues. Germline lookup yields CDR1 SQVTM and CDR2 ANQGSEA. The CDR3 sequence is CSVAWRHQNTEAFF. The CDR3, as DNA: TGCAGCGTTGCCTGGAGGCACCAGAACACTGAAGCTTTCTTT.

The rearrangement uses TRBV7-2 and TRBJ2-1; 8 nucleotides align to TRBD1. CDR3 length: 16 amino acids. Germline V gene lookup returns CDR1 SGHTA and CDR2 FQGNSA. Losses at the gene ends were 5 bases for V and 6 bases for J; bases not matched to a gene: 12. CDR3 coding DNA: TGTGCCAGCAGCGACCCTACAGGGGGTTGGGGCAATGAGCAGTTCTTC. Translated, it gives CASSDPTGGWGNEQFF.

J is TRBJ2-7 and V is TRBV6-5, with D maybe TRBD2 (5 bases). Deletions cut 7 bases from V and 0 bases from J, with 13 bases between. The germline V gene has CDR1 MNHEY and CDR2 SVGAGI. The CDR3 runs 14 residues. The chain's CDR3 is CASTPVGSSYEQYF. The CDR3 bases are TGTGCCAGCACCCCGGTAGGGAGCTCCTACGAGCAGTACTTC.

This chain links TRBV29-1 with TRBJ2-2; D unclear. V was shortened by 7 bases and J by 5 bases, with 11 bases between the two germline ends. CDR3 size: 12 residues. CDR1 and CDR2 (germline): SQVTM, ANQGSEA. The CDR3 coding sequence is TGCAGCGGCGGACCCGCGACCGGGGAGCTGTTTTTT. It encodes CSGGPATGELFF.